In this sample, the clone carrying this TCR beta chain turned up a few times. The target antigen is unknown. Though nominally healthy at sampling, donors likely had unrecorded immune exposures. A multiplex PCR was run with 60 Vbeta primers and 13 Jbeta primers. Sequenced by immunoSEQ multiplex PCR; TCRdb stores in-frame clones only, minus some. The sample has roughly 180,000 clones; roughly 78% are singletons. The data belong to a study of cytomegalovirus exposure and HLA in healthy donors. Study conclusions and caveats: In a later analysis, at a false discovery rate of 0.05, under 20,000 TCR beta sequences were associated with HLA alleles. In an earlier analysis, in some 500 donors, most V segments appeared productive either ~87% or ~30% of the time.

CDR1 is SQVTM, CDR2 ANQGSEA, per germline. V lost 6 bases to trimming and J lost 4 bases, with 12 bases between them. This CDR3 has 12 residues. The gene calls are TRBV29-1 and TRBJ1-2; D is unresolved. The TCR comes from a girl aged 5 to 17 in good health and CMV-seropositive. The sample was PBMCs. CDR3: CSVEPEGYGYTF. CDR3 DNA: TGCAGCGTCGAACCGGAGGGCTATGGCTACACCTTC.